This TCR beta chain was recovered during a study of cytomegalovirus exposure and HLA in healthy donors. Study-wide background: Samples from HLA-typed donors yielded approximately 80 million unique TCRs in an early data release. The study, taken as a whole, reports: For TCR beta chains, V- and J-gene trimming was later linked to a missense DCLRE1C variant. Earlier analysis looked at TCR beta V segments, and most were productive about 87% or about 30% of the time. In a later analysis, at a false discovery rate of 0.05, fewer than 20,000 TCR beta sequences were associated with HLA alleles.

Use of 60 Vbeta and 13 Jbeta primers characterized the PCR. Using immunoSEQ multiplex PCR, the repertoire was profiled, and TCRdb retains in-frame clones only, with some absent. The data hold more than 80,000 clones, with roughly 70% observed a single time. This CDR3 comprises 18 residues. The germline CDR1 and CDR2 sequences are MGHRA and YSYEKL. The V segment lost 3 bases and the J segment 1 base; nucleotides outside the gene matches: 11. Note on this clone: Its antigen is currently unknown.

The genes are TRBV4-1 and TRBJ2-2; TRBD2 aligns across 7 bases. Sequencing used PBMCs. The receptor's source is a man between 50 and 59 years old in good health and CMV-seronegative. For the CDR3, the DNA is TGCGCCAGCAGCCAGATCCGGGGTCGGGGGGAGAACACCGGGGAGCTGTTTTTT. This gives the protein CASSQIRGRGENTGELFF.